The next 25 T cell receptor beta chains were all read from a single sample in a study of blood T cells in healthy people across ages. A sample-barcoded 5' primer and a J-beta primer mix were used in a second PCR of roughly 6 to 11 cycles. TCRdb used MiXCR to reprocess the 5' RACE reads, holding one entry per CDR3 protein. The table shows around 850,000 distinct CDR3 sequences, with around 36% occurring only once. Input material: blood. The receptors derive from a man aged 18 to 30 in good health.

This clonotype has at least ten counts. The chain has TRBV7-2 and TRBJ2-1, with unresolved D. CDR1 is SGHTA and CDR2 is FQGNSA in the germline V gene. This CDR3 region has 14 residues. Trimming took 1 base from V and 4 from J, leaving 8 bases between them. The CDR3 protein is CASSLVAQYNEQFF. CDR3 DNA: TGTGCCAGCAGCTTAGTGGCTCAATACAATGAGCAGTTCTTC.

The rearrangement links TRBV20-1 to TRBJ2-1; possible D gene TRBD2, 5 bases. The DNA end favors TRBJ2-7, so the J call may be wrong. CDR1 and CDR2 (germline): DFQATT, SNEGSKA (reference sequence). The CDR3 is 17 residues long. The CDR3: CSARDLRTGGSYNEQYF. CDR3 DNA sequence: TGCAGTGCTAGAGATCTACGGACTGGCGGGTCCTACAATGAGCAGTACTTC.

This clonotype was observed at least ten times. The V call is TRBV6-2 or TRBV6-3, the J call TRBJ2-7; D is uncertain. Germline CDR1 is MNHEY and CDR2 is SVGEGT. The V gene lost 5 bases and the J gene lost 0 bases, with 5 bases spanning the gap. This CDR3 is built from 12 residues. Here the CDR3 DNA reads TGTGCCAGCAGTCACAGCTCCTACGAGCAGTACTTC. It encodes CASSHSSYEQYF.

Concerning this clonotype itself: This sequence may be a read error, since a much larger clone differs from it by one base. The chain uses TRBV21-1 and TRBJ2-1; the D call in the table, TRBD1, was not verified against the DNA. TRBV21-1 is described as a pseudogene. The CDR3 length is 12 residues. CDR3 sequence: CASSIHRDRGFF. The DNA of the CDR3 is TGTGCCAGCAGCATACACAGGGACAGGGGGTTCTTC.

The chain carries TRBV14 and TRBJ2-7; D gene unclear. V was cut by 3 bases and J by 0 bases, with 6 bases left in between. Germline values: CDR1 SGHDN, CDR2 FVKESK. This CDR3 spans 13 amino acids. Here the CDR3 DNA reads TGTGCCAGCAGCCAGCGGAACTCCTACGAGCAGTACTTC. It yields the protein CASSQRNSYEQYF. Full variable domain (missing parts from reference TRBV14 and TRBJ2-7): EAGVTQFPSHSVIEKGQTVTLRCDPISGHDNLYWYRRVMGKEIKFLLHFVKESKQDESGMPNNRFLAERTGGTYSTLKVQPAELEDSGVYFCASSQRNSYEQYFGPGTRLTVT.

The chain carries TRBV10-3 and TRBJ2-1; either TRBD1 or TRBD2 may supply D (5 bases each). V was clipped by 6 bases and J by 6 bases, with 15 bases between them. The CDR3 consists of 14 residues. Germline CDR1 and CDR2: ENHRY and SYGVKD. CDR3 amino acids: CAIRGDGASNEQFF. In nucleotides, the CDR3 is TGTGCCATCAGGGGGGACGGTGCGTCCAATGAGCAGTTCTTC.

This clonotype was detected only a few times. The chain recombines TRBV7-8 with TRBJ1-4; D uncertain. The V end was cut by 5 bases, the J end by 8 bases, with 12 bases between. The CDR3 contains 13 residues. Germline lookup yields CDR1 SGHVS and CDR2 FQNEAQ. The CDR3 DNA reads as TGTGCCAGCAGCCTGGGATTTGTCGAAAAACTGTTTTTT. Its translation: CASSLGFVEKLFF.

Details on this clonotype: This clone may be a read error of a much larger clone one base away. The CDR3 loop is CASSFKAVADFTQFF. CDR3 bases: TGTGCCAGCAGCTTTAAAGCCGTGGCAGATTTCACCCAGTTCTTC. The chain uses TRBV12-3 or TRBV12-4 and TRBJ2-1, with no clear D. The CDR3 contains 15 residues. V lost 6 bases, J lost 13 bases, and 25 bases lay in between.

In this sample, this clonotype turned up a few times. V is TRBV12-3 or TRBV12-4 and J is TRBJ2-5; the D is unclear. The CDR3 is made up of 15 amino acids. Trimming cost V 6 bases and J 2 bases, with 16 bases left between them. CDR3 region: CASSYRIAPQETQYF. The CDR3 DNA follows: TGTGCCAGCAGCTACCGAATAGCCCCACAAGAGACCCAGTACTTC.

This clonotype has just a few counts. The CDR3 bases are TGTGCCAGCAGCGCCGGGAGGATGGGGAAACAAGAGACCCAGTACTTC. Its protein product is CASSAGRMGKQETQYF. This chain uses TRBV9 with TRBJ2-5; 7 bases line up with TRBD2. The CDR3 sequence is 16 residues long. V trimming: 3 bases; J trimming: 2 bases; junction bases outside the gene matches: 10. In germline, CDR1 is SGDLS, CDR2 YYNGEE.

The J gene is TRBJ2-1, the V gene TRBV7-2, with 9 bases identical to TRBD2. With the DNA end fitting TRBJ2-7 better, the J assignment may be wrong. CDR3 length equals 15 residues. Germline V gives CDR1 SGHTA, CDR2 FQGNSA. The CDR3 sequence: CASSTTSGSYNEQYF. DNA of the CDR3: TGTGCCAGCAGCACTACTAGCGGGTCCTACAATGAGCAGTACTTC.

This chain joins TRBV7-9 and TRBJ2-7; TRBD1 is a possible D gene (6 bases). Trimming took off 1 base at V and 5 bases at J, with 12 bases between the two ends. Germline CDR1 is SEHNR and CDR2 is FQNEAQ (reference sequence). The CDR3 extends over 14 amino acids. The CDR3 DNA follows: TGTGCCAGCAGCTTAGGGACAGTATATGACGAGCAGTACTTC. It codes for CASSLGTVYDEQYF.

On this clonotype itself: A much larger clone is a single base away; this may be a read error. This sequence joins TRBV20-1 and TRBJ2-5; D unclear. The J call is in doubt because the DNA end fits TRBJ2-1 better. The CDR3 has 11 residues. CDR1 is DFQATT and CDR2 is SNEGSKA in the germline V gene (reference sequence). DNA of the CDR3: TGCAGTGCTAGAGAGGTCGAGACCCAGTTCTTC. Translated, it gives CSAREVETQFF.

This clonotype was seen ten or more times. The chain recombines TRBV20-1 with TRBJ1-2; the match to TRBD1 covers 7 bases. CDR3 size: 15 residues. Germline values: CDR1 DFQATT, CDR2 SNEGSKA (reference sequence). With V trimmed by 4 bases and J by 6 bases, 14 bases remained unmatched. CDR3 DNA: TGCAGTGCTACCAGGGGGGGTGGCCCAATAGATGGCTACACCTTC. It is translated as CSATRGGGPIDGYTF.

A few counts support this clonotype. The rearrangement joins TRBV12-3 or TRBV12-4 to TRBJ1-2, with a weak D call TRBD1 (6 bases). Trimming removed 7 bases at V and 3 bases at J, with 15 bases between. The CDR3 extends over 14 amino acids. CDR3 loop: CASKLGSGDYGYTF. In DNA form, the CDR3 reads TGTGCCAGCAAACTTGGGTCAGGGGACTATGGCTACACCTTC.

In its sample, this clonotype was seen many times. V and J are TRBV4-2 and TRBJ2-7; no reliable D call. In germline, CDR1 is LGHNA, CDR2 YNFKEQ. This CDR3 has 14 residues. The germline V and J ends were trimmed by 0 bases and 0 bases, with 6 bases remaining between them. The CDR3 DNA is TGTGCCAGCAGCCAAGACAGGAGCTCCTACGAGCAGTACTTC. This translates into CASSQDRSSYEQYF.

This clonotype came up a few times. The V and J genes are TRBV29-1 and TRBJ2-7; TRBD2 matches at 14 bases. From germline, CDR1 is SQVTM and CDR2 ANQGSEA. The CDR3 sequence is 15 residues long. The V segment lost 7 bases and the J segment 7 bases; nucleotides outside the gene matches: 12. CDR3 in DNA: TGCAGCGCCAGGACTAGCGGGGGGAACTACAATGAGCAGTACTTC. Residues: CSARTSGGNYNEQYF.

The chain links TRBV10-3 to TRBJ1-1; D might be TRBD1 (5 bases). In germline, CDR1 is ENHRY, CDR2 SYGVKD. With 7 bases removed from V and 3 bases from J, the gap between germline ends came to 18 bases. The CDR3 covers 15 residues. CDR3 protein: CAITPGRTGDTEAFF. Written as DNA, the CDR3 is TGTGCCATCACCCCCGGACGGACGGGGGACACTGAAGCTTTCTTT.

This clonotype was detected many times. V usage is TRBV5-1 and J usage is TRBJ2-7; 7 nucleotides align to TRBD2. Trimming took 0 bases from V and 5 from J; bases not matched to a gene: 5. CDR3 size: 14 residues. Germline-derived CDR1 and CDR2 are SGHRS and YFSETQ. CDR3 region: CASSLEAGSDEQYF. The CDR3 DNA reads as TGCGCCAGCAGCTTGGAAGCGGGGTCCGACGAGCAGTACTTC.

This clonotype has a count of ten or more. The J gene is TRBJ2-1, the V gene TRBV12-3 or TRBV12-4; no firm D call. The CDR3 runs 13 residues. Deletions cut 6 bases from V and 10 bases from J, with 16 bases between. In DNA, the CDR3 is TGTGCCAGCAGCCCGCTCAAATTTAGCGAGCAGTTCTTC. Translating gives CASSPLKFSEQFF.

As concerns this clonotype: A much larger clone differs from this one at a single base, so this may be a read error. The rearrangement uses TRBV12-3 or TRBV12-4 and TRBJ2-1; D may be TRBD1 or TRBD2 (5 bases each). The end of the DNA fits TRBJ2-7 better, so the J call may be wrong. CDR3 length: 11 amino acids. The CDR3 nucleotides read TGTGTCAGCAGTCTCGGGACGGAGCAGTACTTC. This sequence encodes CVSSLGTEQYF.

The DNA of the CDR3 is TGCGCCAGCAGCCCTTCGCCCTGGAGATCCGACTATGGCTACACCTTC. Protein product: CASSPSPWRSDYGYTF. This chain joins TRBV4-1 and TRBJ1-2; D not certain. V was cut by 4 bases and J by 3 bases, with 18 bases left in between. CDR3 length: 16 amino acids. Germline assignment: CDR1 MGHRA and CDR2 YSYEKL.

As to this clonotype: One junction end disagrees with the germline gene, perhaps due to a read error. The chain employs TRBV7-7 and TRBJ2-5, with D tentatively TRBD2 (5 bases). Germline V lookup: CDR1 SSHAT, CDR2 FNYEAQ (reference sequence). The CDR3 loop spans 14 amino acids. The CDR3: CASSPQLVQETQYF. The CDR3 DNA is TGTGCTAGCAGCCCCCAACTAGTTCAAGAGACCCAGTACTTC.

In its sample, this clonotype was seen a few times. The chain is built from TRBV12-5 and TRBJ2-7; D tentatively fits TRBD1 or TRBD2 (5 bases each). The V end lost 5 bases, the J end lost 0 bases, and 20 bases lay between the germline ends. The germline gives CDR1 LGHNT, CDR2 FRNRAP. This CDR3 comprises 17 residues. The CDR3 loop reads CASGPRPGRDGSYEQYF. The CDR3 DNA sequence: TGTGCTAGTGGTCCCAGGCCGGGACGGGACGGCTCCTACGAGCAGTACTTC.

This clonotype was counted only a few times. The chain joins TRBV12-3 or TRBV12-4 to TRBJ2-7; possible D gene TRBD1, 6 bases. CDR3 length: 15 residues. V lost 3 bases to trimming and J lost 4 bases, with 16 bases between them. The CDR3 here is CASSFGSQGFYEQYF. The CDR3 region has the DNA TGTGCCAGCAGTTTTGGGTCACAGGGTTTTTACGAGCAGTACTTC.